This T cell receptor (beta chain) appears in the sequencing data of a study of T cell changes during pregnancy in multiple sclerosis. In germline, CDR1 is SNHLY, CDR2 FYNNEI. The CDR3 is 13 amino acids. The V and J ends lost 6 bases and 1 base respectively, with 9 bases between them. The method was immunoSEQ multiplex PCR; TCRdb's version includes in-frame clones alone and lacks a portion of them. This table holds tens of thousands of clones, roughly 89% found once. Source: CD4+ T cells from peripheral blood mononuclear cells, taken in the second trimester of pregnancy. The TCR originated in a female donor with multiple sclerosis, enrolled in a pregnancy study. V and J are TRBV2 and TRBJ1-1; D call uncertain. The CDR3: CASSTDTNTEAFF. CDR3 sequence (DNA): TGTGCCAGCAGCACCGACACGAACACTGAAGCTTTCTTT.